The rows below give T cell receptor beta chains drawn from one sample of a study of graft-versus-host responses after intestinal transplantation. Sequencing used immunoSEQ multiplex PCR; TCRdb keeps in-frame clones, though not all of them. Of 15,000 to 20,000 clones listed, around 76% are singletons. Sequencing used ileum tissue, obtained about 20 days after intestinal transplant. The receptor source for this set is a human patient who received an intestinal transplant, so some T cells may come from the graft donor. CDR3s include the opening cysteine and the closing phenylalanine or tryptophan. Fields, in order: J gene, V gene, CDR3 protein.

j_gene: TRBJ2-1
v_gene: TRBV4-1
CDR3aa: CASSQAYRNFYNEQFF

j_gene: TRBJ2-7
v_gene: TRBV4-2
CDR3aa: CASSQVLTSGGYYEQYF

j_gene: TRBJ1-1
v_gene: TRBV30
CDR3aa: CAWSVAGTTEAFF

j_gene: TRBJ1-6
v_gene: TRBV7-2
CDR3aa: CASTLQGWNSPLHF

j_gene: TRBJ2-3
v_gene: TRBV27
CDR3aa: CASSLFFGTSGGSTDTQYF

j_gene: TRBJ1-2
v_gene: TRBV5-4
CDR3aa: CASSLLDRIYGYTF

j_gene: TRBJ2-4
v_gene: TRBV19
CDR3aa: CASSWGTGFWVAKNIQYF

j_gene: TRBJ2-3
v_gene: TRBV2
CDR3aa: CASRLAYTQYF

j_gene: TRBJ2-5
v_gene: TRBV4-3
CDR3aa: CASSRQAGLAETQYF

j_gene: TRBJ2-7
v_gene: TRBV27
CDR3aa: CASRPAQFVRETPYEQYF

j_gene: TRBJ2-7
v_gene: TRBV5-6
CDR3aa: CASSSPGLADYEQYF